A selection of T cell receptor beta chains follows, all from one sample in a study of blood T cells in healthy people across ages. TCRdb called the 5' RACE reads again in MiXCR, with one record for every CDR3 protein. The top ten clones hold 7.7% of a sample with some 1.7 million distinct CDR3 sequences, 28% of them seen once. Source material: blood. The receptors originated from a woman aged 30 to 39 in good health. The CDR3 runs from the conserved cysteine through the conserved F or W. Each record gives: J gene, V gene, clone size, D gene, CDR3 protein, CDR3 DNA. D genes are given only for firm matches. Part of the rows lack a size; the others show once, few, many or a class for expanded clones.

>TRBJ1-1|TRBV5-6|NA|NA
CASSLGSRQEFTEAFF
TGTGCCAGCAGCTTGGGGTCTCGCCAGGAGTTCACTGAAGCTTTCTTT
>TRBJ1-2|TRBV9|NA|NA
CASSVAKGGYTF
TGTGCCAGCAGCGTAGCGAAGGGTGGCTACACCTTC
>TRBJ2-3|TRBV2|NA|TRBD2
CASSRPGLAVWDTQYF
TGTGCCAGCAGTCGACCGGGACTAGCGGTTTGGGATACGCAGTATTTT
>TRBJ2-2|TRBV11-3|NA|NA
CASSSVLAGELFF
TGTGCCAGCAGTTCCGTCCTGGCGGGGGAGCTGTTTTTT
>TRBJ2-1|TRBV3-1|NA|NA
CASSQARGEQFF
TGTGCCAGCAGCCAAGCGCGGGGTGAGCAGTTCTTC
>TRBJ2-5|TRBV2|many|NA
CASSEARTDQETQYF
TGTGCCAGCAGTGAAGCGAGGACGGACCAAGAGACCCAGTACTTC
>TRBJ2-4|TRBV30|NA|NA
CAWSTAAKNIQYF
TGTGCCTGGAGCACGGCGGCCAAAAACATTCAGTACTTC
>TRBJ1-2|TRBV3-1|NA|NA
CASSPPGHGGYTF
TGTGCCAGCAGCCCTCCGGGCCACGGAGGCTACACCTTC
>TRBJ2-7|TRBV11-2|NA|NA
CAGSSRHGYEQYF
TGTGCCGGCAGCTCCCGTCATGGTTACGAGCAGTACTTC
>TRBJ2-1|TRBV18|few|NA
CASSPGGYSYNEQFF
TGTGCCAGCTCACCGGGTGGATACTCCTACAATGAGCAGTTCTTC
>TRBJ1-4|TRBV6-6|NA|TRBD1
CASSPPGGKNEKLFF
TGTGCCAGCAGTCCCCCAGGGGGGAAGAATGAAAAACTGTTTTTT
>TRBJ1-5|TRBV10-2|NA|TRBD1
CASSLVPGQGYDQPQHF
TGCGCCAGCAGTCTCGTCCCGGGACAGGGGTATGATCAGCCCCAGCATTTT
>TRBJ2-5|TRBV20-1|NA|NA
CRAGRGGSSETQYF
TGCAGGGCTGGGAGGGGGGGCAGTTCGGAGACCCAGTACTTC
>TRBJ1-5|TRBV7-2|NA|NA
CASSLQVSNQPQHF
TGTGCCAGCAGCTTACAGGTTAGCAATCAGCCCCAGCATTTT
>TRBJ1-1|TRBV29-1|many|TRBD1
CSVFPGTGNTEAFF
TGCAGCGTCTTCCCTGGGACAGGGAACACTGAAGCTTTCTTT
>TRBJ1-1|TRBV7-6|few|NA
CASSLRGQEAFF
TGTGCCAGCAGCCTCCGTGGCCAGGAAGCTTTCTTT
>TRBJ2-3|TRBV11-2|few|TRBD2
CASRPGRTGVGLAGGTDTQYF
TGTGCCAGCAGACCTGGCCGCACAGGCGTGGGACTAGCGGGAGGAACAGATACGCAGTATTTT
>TRBJ1-6|TRBV3-1|NA|NA
CASSLTSRSSYNSPLHF
TGTGCCAGCAGCCTGACTTCTAGAAGCTCCTATAATTCACCCCTCCACTTT
>TRBJ2-5|TRBV5-1|NA|TRBD2
CASSLDSGGAQETQYF
TGCGCCAGCAGCTTGGATAGCGGGGGGGCCCAAGAGACCCAGTACTTC
>TRBJ1-2|TRBV5-1|few|NA
CASSLDVRGHGYTF
TGCGCCAGCAGCTTGGATGTCAGGGGACATGGCTACACCTTC
>TRBJ2-3|TRBV11-2|NA|TRBD2
CASSSPGLAGPSSTDTQYF
TGTGCCAGCAGCTCCCCGGGACTAGCGGGACCCTCTAGCACAGATACGCAGTATTTT
>TRBJ1-2|TRBV20-1|few|TRBD1
CSARPRQGPFYGYTF
TGCAGTGCTAGACCCAGACAGGGTCCCTTTTATGGCTACACCTTC
>TRBJ2-3|TRBV10-2|NA|TRBD1
CASFRQGATDTQYF
TGCGCCAGCTTTCGACAGGGGGCCACAGATACGCAGTATTTT
>TRBJ1-1|TRBV19|few|TRBD1
CASRRTGEGNTEAFF
TGTGCCAGTCGCCGGACAGGGGAGGGGAACACTGAAGCTTTCTTT
>TRBJ1-2|TRBV9|NA|NA
CASSETTGPVSYTF
TGTGCCAGCAGCGAGACTACAGGGCCCGTAAGCTACACCTTC
>TRBJ1-2|TRBV20-1|many|NA
CSAPDSLGPYGYTF
TGCAGTGCTCCGGACAGCCTCGGTCCCTATGGCTACACCTTC
>TRBJ2-5|TRBV29-1|NA|NA
CSAGAGSRETQYF
TGCAGCGCCGGGGCGGGGTCCAGGGAGACCCAGTACTTC
>TRBJ1-6|TRBV6-6|many|TRBD1
CASSSGTGESPLHF
TGTGCCAGCAGTTCCGGGACAGGGGAATCACCCCTCCACTTT
>TRBJ1-1|TRBV5-6|few|NA
CASSLGVGGATTEAFF
TGTGCCAGCAGCTTGGGGGTAGGAGGGGCGACCACTGAAGCTTTCTTT
>TRBJ2-5|TRBV27|many|TRBD1
CASSLTGTGRVETQYF
TGTGCCAGCAGTTTAACCGGGACAGGGCGGGTGGAGACCCAGTACTTC
>TRBJ2-4|TRBV4-2|NA|TRBD2
CASSQEGTSGYERYF
TGTGCCAGCAGCCAAGAAGGGACTAGCGGCTACGAGCGGTACTTC
>TRBJ1-1|TRBV20-1|NA|NA
CSSSGAGGTEAFF
TGCAGTTCGAGCGGCGCTGGGGGCACTGAAGCTTTCTTT
>TRBJ1-2|TRBV12-3/TRBV12-4|NA|NA
CASTNFYGYTF
TGTGCCAGCACCAATTTTTACGGCTACACCTTC
>TRBJ2-1|TRBV24-1|many|TRBD1
CATSDPGQEPYNEQFF
TGTGCCACCAGTGATCCGGGACAGGAACCGTACAATGAGCAGTTCTTC
>TRBJ2-7|TRBV5-1|NA|NA
CASSSNSNVGEQYF
TGCGCCAGCAGCTCAAACTCGAATGTGGGCGAGCAGTACTTC
>TRBJ2-1|TRBV12-3/TRBV12-4|NA|NA
CASTRMSSYNEQFF
TGTGCCAGCACTAGGATGAGCTCCTACAATGAGCAGTTCTTC
>TRBJ1-4|TRBV5-5|NA|TRBD1
CASSSPSGTGEEKLFF
TGTGCCAGCAGCTCCCCCTCCGGGACAGGGGAAGAAAAACTGTTTTTT
>TRBJ1-1|TRBV29-1|NA|NA
CSVEIRRNIEAFF
TGCAGCGTTGAAATCCGCCGGAATATTGAAGCTTTCTTT
>TRBJ1-4|TRBV4-1|NA|TRBD1
CASSQGYGTGEEKLFF
TGCGCCAGCAGCCAAGGGTACGGGACAGGGGAGGAAAAACTGTTTTTT
>TRBJ2-7|TRBV18|NA|TRBD1
CASSRRQGGPDEQYF
TGTGCCAGCTCACGGAGACAGGGCGGACCCGACGAGCAGTACTTC
>TRBJ1-2|TRBV29-1|many|NA
CSVESGTYGYTF
TGCAGCGTCGAGTCCGGGACCTATGGCTACACCTTC
>TRBJ2-1|TRBV9|NA|TRBD1
CASSTPQGVGSYNEQFF
TGTGCCAGCAGCACCCCTCAGGGGGTTGGCTCCTACAATGAGCAGTTCTTC
>TRBJ2-1|TRBV5-8|NA|TRBD1
CASTRDRGRGYEQFF
TGTGCCAGCACCCGGGACAGGGGAAGGGGTTATGAGCAGTTCTTC
>TRBJ2-2|TRBV24-1|NA|NA
CATSDLARGRYTGELFF
TGTGCCACCAGTGATTTGGCCCGGGGGCGATACACCGGGGAGCTGTTTTTT
>TRBJ2-1|TRBV20-1|many|NA
CSATDRRDNEQFF
TGCAGTGCTACAGACAGACGCGACAATGAGCAGTTCTTC
>TRBJ2-1|TRBV2|few|TRBD2
CASSVRTSGGTYNEQFF
TGTGCCAGCAGTGTGAGGACTAGCGGGGGGACCTACAATGAGCAGTTCTTC
>TRBJ2-5|TRBV9|NA|NA
CASSSRDRWGTQYF
TGTGCCAGCAGCTCCCGGGACCGTTGGGGGACCCAGTACTTC
>TRBJ1-1|TRBV7-2|few|NA
CASGFGAGLNTEAFF
TGTGCCAGCGGATTTGGGGCAGGCTTGAACACTGAAGCTTTCTTT
>TRBJ2-3|TRBV21-1|NA|NA
CASSKKGAPYTDTQYF
TGTGCCAGCAGCAAAAAGGGGGCGCCCTACACAGATACGCAGTATTTT
>TRBJ2-5|TRBV7-3|NA|NA
CASSLTSFAETQYF
TGTGCCAGCAGCTTAACTAGTTTTGCAGAGACCCAGTACTTC
>TRBJ2-4|TRBV12-3/TRBV12-4|few|NA
CASSSAIAKNIQYF
TGTGCCAGCAGCTCAGCCATAGCCAAAAACATTCAGTACTTC
>TRBJ1-2|TRBV6-1|NA|NA
CASSVIGGNYGYTF
TGTGCCAGCAGTGTCATTGGCGGCAACTATGGTTACACCTTC
>TRBJ2-7|TRBV13|NA|TRBD1
CVCSSTRTGGFHYEQYF
TGTGTCTGCAGTTCCACTCGCACAGGGGGCTTTCACTACGAGCAGTACTTC